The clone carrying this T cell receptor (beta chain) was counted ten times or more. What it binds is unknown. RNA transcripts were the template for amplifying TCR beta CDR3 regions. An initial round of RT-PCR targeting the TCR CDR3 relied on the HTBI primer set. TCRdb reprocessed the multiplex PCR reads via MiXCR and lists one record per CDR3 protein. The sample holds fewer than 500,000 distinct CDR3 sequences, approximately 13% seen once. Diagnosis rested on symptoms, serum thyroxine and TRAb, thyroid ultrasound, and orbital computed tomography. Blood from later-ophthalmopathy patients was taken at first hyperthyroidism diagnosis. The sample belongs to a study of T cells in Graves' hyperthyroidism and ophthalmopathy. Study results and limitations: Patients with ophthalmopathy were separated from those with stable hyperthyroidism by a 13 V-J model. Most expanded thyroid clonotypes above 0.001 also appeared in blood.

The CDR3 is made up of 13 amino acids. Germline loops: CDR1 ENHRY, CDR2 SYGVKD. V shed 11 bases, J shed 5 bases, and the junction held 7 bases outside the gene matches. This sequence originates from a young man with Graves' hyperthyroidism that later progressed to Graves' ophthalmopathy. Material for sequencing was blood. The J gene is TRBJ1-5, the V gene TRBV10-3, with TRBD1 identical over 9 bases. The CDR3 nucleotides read TGTGCCTCAAGGGACAGGGAGGATCAGCCCCAGCATTTT. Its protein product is CASRDREDQPQHF.